Sequencing of this TCR beta chain was carried out in a study of OX40 agonist ivuxolimab in advanced cancers. Clones were read by immunoSEQ multiplex PCR, and TCRdb kept only the in-frame ones, dropping some. The sample has tens of thousands of clones, 70% to 90% seen once. Trimming removed 6 bases from V and 3 bases from J; junction bases left unmatched: 9. The CDR3 totals 17 residues. CDR1 and CDR2 from the germline V gene are MRHNA and SNTAGT. The TCR was taken from an adult with an advanced solid tumor such as melanoma, head and neck, liver or kidney cancer. Specimen: CD4+ or CD8+ T cells sorted from blood, collected in a trial of the OX40 agonist ivuxolimab. The rearrangement links TRBV6-4 to TRBJ2-2; TRBD1 matches 11 bases. CDR3 nucleotides: TGTGCCAGCAGGGCGGGACAGGGGGTAGGGGACACCGGGGAGCTGTTTTTT. This gives the protein CASRAGQGVGDTGELFF.